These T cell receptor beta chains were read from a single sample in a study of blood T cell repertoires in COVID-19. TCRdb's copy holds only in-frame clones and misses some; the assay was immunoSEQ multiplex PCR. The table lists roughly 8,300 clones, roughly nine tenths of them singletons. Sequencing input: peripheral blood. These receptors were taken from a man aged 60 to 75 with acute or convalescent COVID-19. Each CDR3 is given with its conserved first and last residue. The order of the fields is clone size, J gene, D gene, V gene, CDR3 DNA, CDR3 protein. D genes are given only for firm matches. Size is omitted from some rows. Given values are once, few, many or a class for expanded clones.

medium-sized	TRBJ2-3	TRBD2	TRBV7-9	TGTGCCAGCAGCTTGGGGGGACTAGCGATTACTAGCACAGATACGCAGTATTTT	CASSLGGLAITSTDTQYF
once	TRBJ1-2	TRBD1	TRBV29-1	TGCAGCGTTGGGACCGGGACAGTGCTTAAGAGTGGCTACACCTTC	CSVGTGTVLKSGYTF
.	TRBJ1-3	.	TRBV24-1	TGTGCCACCATGAGCTCTGGAAACACCATATATTTT	CATMSSGNTIYF
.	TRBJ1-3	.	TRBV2	TGTGCCAGCTTTCTGGGAGGTTTCTCTGGAAACACCATATATTTT	CASFLGGFSGNTIYF
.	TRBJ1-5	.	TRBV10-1	TGCGCCAGCAGTGGGTCAGAGGGACAGCCCCAGCATTTT	CASSGSEGQPQHF
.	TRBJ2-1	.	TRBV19	TGTGCCAGTAGCCGGACTACCTCTAATGAGCAGTTCTTC	CASSRTTSNEQFF
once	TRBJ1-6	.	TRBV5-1	TGCGCCAGCAGCGCCAGGGGAGAGGAGAATTCACCCCTCCACTTT	CASSARGEENSPLHF
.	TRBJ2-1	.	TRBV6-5	TGTGCCAGCAGTTACTCACGGGGAGGCAATGAGCAGTTCTTC	CASSYSRGGNEQFF
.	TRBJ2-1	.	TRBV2	TGTGCCAGCAGTTCTCGGAGCTCCTACAATGAGCAGTTCTTC	CASSSRSSYNEQFF
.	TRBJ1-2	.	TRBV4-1	TGCGCCAGCAGCCCGGGTTATGGCTACACCTTC	CASSPGYGYTF
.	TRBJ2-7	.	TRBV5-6	TGTGCCAGCAGCTTGGTTTCAGGGGCGACCTACGAGCAGTACTTC	CASSLVSGATYEQYF
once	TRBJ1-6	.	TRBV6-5	TGTGCCAGCAGTTACACGACCGGGAATAATTCACCCCTCCACTTT	CASSYTTGNNSPLHF
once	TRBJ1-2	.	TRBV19	TGTGCCAGTTCGAGTGGCCCAGGGGATTTCTATGGCTACACCTTC	CASSSGPGDFYGYTF
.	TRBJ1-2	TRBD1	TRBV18	TGTGCCAGCTCACCCGACAGGGACTATGGCTACACCTTC	CASSPDRDYGYTF
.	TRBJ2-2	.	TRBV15	TGTGCCATCCCCCGCGGGGACACCGGGGAGCTGTTTTTT	CAIPRGDTGELFF
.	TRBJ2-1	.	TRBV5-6	TGTGCCAGCAGCCCCCCGGGACTCCCACCAGGGGAGCAGTTCTTC	CASSPPGLPPGEQFF
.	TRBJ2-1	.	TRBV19	TGTGCCAGTAGTAATCGGGGGAGCTCCTACAATGAGCAGTTCTTC	CASSNRGSSYNEQFF
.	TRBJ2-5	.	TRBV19	TGTGCCAGTAGTATTTCCTTTGAAGAGACCCAGTACTTC	CASSISFEETQYF
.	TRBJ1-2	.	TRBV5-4	TGTGCCAGCAGCTGGGACACCTTTGTCTATGGCTACACCTTC	CASSWDTFVYGYTF
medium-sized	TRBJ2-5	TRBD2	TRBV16	TGTGCCAGCAGCCAATCGATACTAGCGGGAACGGGAGAGACCCAGTACTTC	CASSQSILAGTGETQYF
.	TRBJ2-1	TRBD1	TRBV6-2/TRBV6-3	TGTGCCAGCAGCATCGACAGGGGTTACAATGAGCAGTTCTTC	CASSIDRGYNEQFF
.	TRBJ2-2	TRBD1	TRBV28	TGTGCCAGCAGTTTTCTGAAATTCGGGACAGCTTTAAACACCGGGGAGCTGTTTTTT	CASSFLKFGTALNTGELFF
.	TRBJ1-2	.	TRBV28	TGTGCCAGCAGTTTTCAGGGCTATGGCTACACCTTC	CASSFQGYGYTF
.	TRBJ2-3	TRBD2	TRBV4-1	TGCGCCAGCAGCCAAGAGCCTAGCGGGAGTATCACAGATACGCAGTATTTT	CASSQEPSGSITDTQYF
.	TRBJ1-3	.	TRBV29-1	TGCAGCGTTGAAGCATTCGGACTGGAATCTGGAAACACCATATATTTT	CSVEAFGLESGNTIYF
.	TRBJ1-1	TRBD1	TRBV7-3	TGTGCCAGCAGCACGGGACAGGGATCTCAAGCTTTCTTT	CASSTGQGSQAFF
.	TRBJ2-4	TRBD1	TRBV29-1	TGCAGCGTAGTGGGGGGGACAGGGCGCCAAATTCAGTACTTC	CSVVGGTGRQIQYF
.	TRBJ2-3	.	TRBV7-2	TGTGCCAGCAGCCCAGGAGGGCGGAGCACAGATACGCAGTATTTT	CASSPGGRSTDTQYF
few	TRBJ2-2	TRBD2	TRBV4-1	TGCGCCAGCAGCCAGGTCCAAGCGGGGGTGGCCGGGGAGCTGTTTTTT	CASSQVQAGVAGELFF
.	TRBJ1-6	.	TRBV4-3	TGCGCCAGCAGCCAAGATCCTACAGGAGATTCACCCCTCCACTTT	CASSQDPTGDSPLHF
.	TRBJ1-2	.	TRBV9	TGTGCCAGCAGCGTAGGACTCACAGGGCACGATGGCTACACCTTC	CASSVGLTGHDGYTF
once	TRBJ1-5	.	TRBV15	TGTGCCACCAGCAGAGATCGGGTGAGCAATCAGCCCCAGCATTTT	CATSRDRVSNQPQHF
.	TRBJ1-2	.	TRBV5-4	TGTGCCAGCAGCCCTACCCGGGGTGGCTACACCTTC	CASSPTRGGYTF
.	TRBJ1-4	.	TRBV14	TGTGCCAGCAGCCAAGGCTTGTCGCGCGGTGAAAAACTGTTTTTT	CASSQGLSRGEKLFF
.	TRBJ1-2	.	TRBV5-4	TGTGCCAGCAGCTTAACAGGGCAGAACTATGGCTACACCTTC	CASSLTGQNYGYTF
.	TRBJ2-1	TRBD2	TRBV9	TGTGCCAGCAGCGTAGTGACTAGCGGGACTGAGCAGTTCTTC	CASSVVTSGTEQFF
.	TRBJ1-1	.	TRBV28	TGTGCCAGCCTTGGACAGATGAACACTGAAGCTTTCTTT	CASLGQMNTEAFF
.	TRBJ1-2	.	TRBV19	TGTGCCAGTAGTCCACAGACAGGCGTAGGGGGCTACACCTTC	CASSPQTGVGGYTF
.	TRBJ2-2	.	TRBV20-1	TGCAGTGCTAGTTCAGGGGCGAACACCGGGGAGCTGTTTTTT	CSASSGANTGELFF
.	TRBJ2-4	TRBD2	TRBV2	TGTGCCAGCAGTGAAAGGGGCGGGAGAGCCAAAAACATTCAGTACTTC	CASSERGGRAKNIQYF
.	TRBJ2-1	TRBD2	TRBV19	TGTGCCAGTAGCCAAGGGACTAGCGGGGGGGCGAGGAATGAGCAGTTCTTC	CASSQGTSGGARNEQFF
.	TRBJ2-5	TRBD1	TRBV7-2	TGTGCCAGCAGCAACCGCCGACAGGGGGCAAAAGAGACCCAGTACTTC	CASSNRRQGAKETQYF
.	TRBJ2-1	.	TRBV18	TGTGCCAGCTCACCCCGGGAGTCAGGGGAGCAGTTCTTC	CASSPRESGEQFF
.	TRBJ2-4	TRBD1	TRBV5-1	TGCGCCAGCAGCCCCGGACAGGGGATAAACATTCAGTACTTC	CASSPGQGINIQYF
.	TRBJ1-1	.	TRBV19	TGTGCCAGTAGCTGGCTGGGAGGAGAAGCTTTCTTT	CASSWLGGEAFF
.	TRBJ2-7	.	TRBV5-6	TGTGCCAGCAGCTTGAGATACAAGCGCTACGAGCAGTACTTC	CASSLRYKRYEQYF
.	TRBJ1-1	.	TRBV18	TGTGCCAGCTCACCAGGGGGGGCCAACTTGAACACTGAAGCTTTCTTT	CASSPGGANLNTEAFF
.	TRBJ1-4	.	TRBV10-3	TGTGCCATCAGTGAGGGGGGGAAGGAAAAACTGTTTTTT	CAISEGGKEKLFF
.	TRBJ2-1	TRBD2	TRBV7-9	TGTGCCAGCAGCTCCCGACTAGCGGCATACAATGAGCAGTTCTTC	CASSSRLAAYNEQFF
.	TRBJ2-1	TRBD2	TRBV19	TGTGCCAGTAGTATAGAGGCGGGAGCTTACAATGAGCAGTTCTTC	CASSIEAGAYNEQFF
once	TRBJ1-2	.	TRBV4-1	TGCGCCAGCAGCCAAGATTTTCCCCGGGTTTGGGGCTACACCTTC	CASSQDFPRVWGYTF
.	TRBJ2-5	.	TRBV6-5	TGTGCCAGCCTCTCAGGGGGGACTTTCCAAGAGACCCAGTACTTC	CASLSGGTFQETQYF
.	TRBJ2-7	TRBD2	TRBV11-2	TGTGCCAGCAGCTTCGGGACTACCTACGAGCAGTACTTC	CASSFGTTYEQYF
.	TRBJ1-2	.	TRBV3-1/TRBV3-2	TGTGCCAGCAGCCAAGACTCTGCGGGCTATGGCTACACCTTC	CASSQDSAGYGYTF
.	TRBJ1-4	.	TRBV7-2	TGTGCCAGCAGCTTAGAACAGACTAATGAAAAACTGTTTTTT	CASSLEQTNEKLFF
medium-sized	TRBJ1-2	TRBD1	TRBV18	TGTGCCAGCTCACCAAACGGACAGACAGGGGCGAACTCAAACTATGGCTACACCTTC	CASSPNGQTGANSNYGYTF
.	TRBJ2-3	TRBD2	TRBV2	TGTGCCAGCAAGGGGGGAGTACTAGCGGGCACCTCCGGAAAAGATACGCAGTATTTT	CASKGGVLAGTSGKDTQYF
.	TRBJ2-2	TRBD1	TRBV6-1	TGTGCCAGCAGTGGAACCTGGCGACAGGGGGGAAACACCGGGGAGCTGTTTTTT	CASSGTWRQGGNTGELFF
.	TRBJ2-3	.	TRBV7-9	TGTGCCAGCAGCTCCCCAGGGATTCTAGCGAGTGGCACAGATACGCAGTATTTT	CASSSPGILASGTDTQYF